A selection of T cell receptor beta chains follows, all from one sample in a study of Graves' ophthalmopathy and Graves' hyperthyroidism. TCRdb re-called the multiplex PCR reads with MiXCR, one entry per CDR3 protein. The table has 220,000 or so distinct CDR3 sequences, 20% to 25% seen once. The sample was peripheral blood. The source is a woman aged 45 to 65 with Graves' ophthalmopathy. The CDR3 runs from the conserved cysteine through the conserved F or W. Each record gives: D gene, J gene, V gene, clone size, CDR3 DNA, CDR3 protein. The D gene is left open where the match is weak. Only part of the rows carry a size: once, few, many, or a class if the clone is expanded.

. TRBJ1-1 TRBV12-3/TRBV12-4 . TGTGCCAGCAGCCCAAGAAAAGGGACGAACACTGAAGCTTTCTTT CASSPRKGTNTEAFF
. TRBJ1-1 TRBV29-1 . TGCAGCGTCCGGGACGCTGAAGCTTTCTTT CSVRDAEAFF
. TRBJ1-2 TRBV6-5 . TGTGCCAGCAGTTCATCACAGGGTTGGGGCTACACCTTC CASSSSQGWGYTF
. TRBJ2-7 TRBV28 . TGTGCCAGCAACGGTCTAGTCGCCTACGAGCAGTACTTC CASNGLVAYEQYF
TRBD1 TRBJ1-2 TRBV19 many TGTGCCAGTAGGGACAGGGAGAACTATGGCTACACCTTC CASRDRENYGYTF
. TRBJ1-1 TRBV7-2 many TGTGCCAGCAGCCTCCTTAAGGGGGGCTTGACTGAAGCTTTCTTT CASSLLKGGLTEAFF
. TRBJ2-5 TRBV12-3/TRBV12-4 many TGTGCCAGCAGTTTACAACAGGGCGGAGGAGAGACCCAGTACTTC CASSLQQGGGETQYF
. TRBJ1-6 TRBV28 many TGTGCCAGCAGCTTACAGGGTTGGGATTCACCCCTCCACTTT CASSLQGWDSPLHF
TRBD2 TRBJ2-7 TRBV29-1 many TGCAGCGTTGAGCTGTCTAGCGGACTTTACGAGCAGTACTTC CSVELSSGLYEQYF
TRBD2 TRBJ2-7 TRBV27 many TGTGCCAGCAGTTCCTTAAAAGCGGGAGTTAACGAGCAGTACTTC CASSSLKAGVNEQYF
TRBD1 TRBJ1-2 TRBV20-1 many TGCAGTGCTAGGGGGACAGACTTCAACTATGGCTACACCTTC CSARGTDFNYGYTF
. TRBJ2-5 TRBV30 few TGTGCCTGGAGTGCAGGGCGCCAAGAGACCCAGTACTTC CAWSAGRQETQYF
. TRBJ2-7 TRBV2 many TGTGCCACAGGGGGGTGGAGGAAGGGGACTTACGAGCAGTACTTC CATGGWRKGTYEQYF
. TRBJ2-5 TRBV27 many TGTGCCAGCAGTTTATCGGAGGGCCGAACTCGGGAGACCCAGTACTTC CASSLSEGRTRETQYF
TRBD1 TRBJ1-1 TRBV6-1 many TGTGCCAGCAGGCCACAGGACAGGGGGGGCACTGAAGCTTTCTTT CASRPQDRGGTEAFF
. TRBJ1-5 TRBV6-1 few TGTGCCAGCAGTGCCGGAGATGGGCGCAATCAGCCCCAGCATTTT CASSAGDGRNQPQHF
. TRBJ2-7 TRBV7-3 many TGTGCCAGCAGCTTAAGAGGGGTGTCGGGCCCAGGTATAGAAGAGCAGTACTTC CASSLRGVSGPGIEEQYF
. TRBJ1-2 TRBV11-2 few TGTGCCAGCAGTAAAGCAGGGTTGGAACGAAATGGCTACACCTTC CASSKAGLERNGYTF
. TRBJ1-2 TRBV6-1 . TGTGCCAGCACAGGAATCGGACCTTATGGCTACACCTTC CASTGIGPYGYTF
. TRBJ1-3 TRBV7-9 . TGTGCCAGCAGCCAACCGTCTGGAAACACCATATATTTT CASSQPSGNTIYF
TRBD2 TRBJ2-7 TRBV6-2/TRBV6-3 many TGTGCCACCGGACTAGCGGGAGGGCCGCGGGACGAGCAGTACTTC CATGLAGGPRDEQYF
. TRBJ2-7 TRBV5-1 . TGCGCCAGCAGCTTGGAGCCACAGGGTTCCGAGCAGTACTTC CASSLEPQGSEQYF
. TRBJ2-5 TRBV2 many TGTGCCAGCAGTGTTTCGACAGTGGGGACCCAGTACTTC CASSVSTVGTQYF
. TRBJ2-5 TRBV3-1 few TGTGCCAGCAGCCAAGACCGAGCGGAGACCCAGTACTTC CASSQDRAETQYF
. TRBJ1-1 TRBV2 many TGTGCCAGCAGTGTCTACACTGAAGCTTTCTTT CASSVYTEAFF
. TRBJ1-6 TRBV4-1 many TGCGCCAGCAGCCAAGATTCCAGTCTGACAGGTCCCAATTCACCCCTCCACTTT CASSQDSSLTGPNSPLHF
. TRBJ1-1 TRBV10-2 . TGCGCCAGCAGTGACAATGGGAAGACTGAAGCTTTCTTT CASSDNGKTEAFF
. TRBJ1-5 TRBV10-3 . TGTGCCATCAGCGGACAGAGTAGCAATCAGCCCCAGCATTTT CAISGQSSNQPQHF
TRBD1 TRBJ2-7 TRBV12-5 few TGTGCTAGTGCCCGCGACAGGGCCTACGAGCAGTACTTC CASARDRAYEQYF
. TRBJ1-2 TRBV12-3/TRBV12-4 . TGTGCCAGCAGTCCCACCTGGCAGGGGACTAACTATGGCTACACCTTC CASSPTWQGTNYGYTF
TRBD1 TRBJ1-6 TRBV20-1 many TGCAGTGCTAGTGGGACAGGGGCCAATTCACCCCTCCACTTT CSASGTGANSPLHF
. TRBJ2-5 TRBV20-1 many TGCAGTGCTAGATCCGCCTGGGTTGGGACCCAGTACTTC CSARSAWVGTQYF
TRBD1 TRBJ2-4 TRBV30 few TGTGCCTACTCGACAGGGTCTATAAACATTCAGTACTTC CAYSTGSINIQYF
TRBD2 TRBJ2-7 TRBV5-1 many TGCGCCAGCTTAGCGGGAGGGGGCGAGCAGTACTTC CASLAGGGEQYF
. TRBJ2-6 TRBV20-1 many TGCAGTGCTACCCCAGGGTCTGGGGCCAACGTCCTGACTTTC CSATPGSGANVLTF
TRBD1 TRBJ2-1 TRBV5-1 many TGCGCCAGCAGCCGTCGACAGGGTAGGGTCAATGAGCAGTTCTTC CASSRRQGRVNEQFF
. TRBJ1-2 TRBV14 . TGTGCCAGCAGAATGACGGGACGGCCTGGCTACACCTTC CASRMTGRPGYTF
TRBD1 TRBJ1-5 TRBV6-1 many TGTGCCAGCAGCTCGGACAGGGGCGCCGAGCAGCCCCAGCATTTT CASSSDRGAEQPQHF
TRBD2 TRBJ2-7 TRBV12-3/TRBV12-4 . TGTGCCAGCAGTCCCATCGCGGGGGAGAACGAGCAGTACTTC CASSPIAGENEQYF
TRBD1 TRBJ2-5 TRBV27 . TGTGCCAGCAGTACCTCGGGCAGGGGGAAGACCCAGTACTTC CASSTSGRGKTQYF
. TRBJ2-5 TRBV12-3/TRBV12-4 many TGTGCCAGCACTTTAGGGGGGTTTGCACGAGGGAAACAAGAGACCCAGTACTTC CASTLGGFARGKQETQYF
TRBD2 TRBJ2-6 TRBV13 many TGTGCCAGCAGCCAGCCGGGACTAGCGGGAGGGCCTTCTGGGGCCAACGTCCTGACTTTC CASSQPGLAGGPSGANVLTF
. TRBJ1-5 TRBV28 many TGTGCCAGCAGTAAACAAATTGGACGTTGGGGTAGCAATCAGCCCCAGCATTTT CASSKQIGRWGSNQPQHF
. TRBJ1-6 TRBV3-1 . TGTGCCAGCAGCCAAGTGAACGGGGGTCATTCACCCCTCCACTTT CASSQVNGGHSPLHF
. TRBJ2-5 TRBV5-1 many TGCGCCAGCAGCGTGGGACTAGAGACCCAGTACTTC CASSVGLETQYF
. TRBJ1-5 TRBV19 many TGTGCCAGCGGGACTTTTATAGGCAATCAGCCCCAGCATTTT CASGTFIGNQPQHF
. TRBJ2-5 TRBV6-1 many TGTGCCAGCAGTGAAGGGTGGTTGGAGACCCAGTACTTC CASSEGWLETQYF
. TRBJ1-1 TRBV19 many TGTGCCAGTAGTATAGCCTGGGGCACTGAAGCTTTCTTT CASSIAWGTEAFF
TRBD1 TRBJ2-7 TRBV2 many TGTGCCAGCCTCAGGGGGCGCTTTGGCGAGCAGTACTTC CASLRGRFGEQYF
. TRBJ2-5 TRBV2 many TGTGCCAGCAACACAGGGACTCAAGAGACCCAGTACTTC CASNTGTQETQYF